This passage covers 27 T cell receptor beta chains from one sample sequenced in a study. From the reads, TCRdb called clonotypes with MiXCR, one entry per CDR3 protein. Altogether 1,500 to 2,000 distinct CDR3 sequences are present, roughly 8% being singletons, with the ten largest covering roughly 12%. Sequencing was done on a sample of CD4+ T cells from peripheral blood. The source of these receptors is a human donor with rheumatoid arthritis.

In its sample, this clonotype is medium-sized. The chain carries TRBV7-9 and TRBJ2-3; TRBD1 might be the D (5 bases). The ends were cut back, 5 bases at V and 6 bases at J, with 12 bases in the middle. Looked up from germline, CDR1 is SEHNR and CDR2 is FQNEAQ (reference sequence). The CDR3 runs 13 residues. The CDR3 nucleotides read TGTGCCAGCAGCCCTGGGCAGGGCGATACGCAGTATTTT. It is translated as CASSPGQGDTQYF.

This clonotype qualifies as large. The rearrangement uses TRBV11-2 and TRBJ2-3, with D maybe TRBD2 (5 bases). This CDR3 comprises 15 residues. Germline-derived CDR1 and CDR2 are SGHAT and FQNNGV. Trimming stripped 6 bases from V and 6 bases from J, with 19 bases between. The CDR3 loop is CASSPGLPPADTQYF. CDR3 coding DNA: TGTGCCAGCAGTCCAGGACTTCCACCTGCTGATACGCAGTATTTT.

In its sample, this clonotype is medium-sized (0.01 to 0.1%). The V and J genes are TRBV10-2 and TRBJ2-7, with 12 nucleotides matching TRBD1. CDR1 WSHSY and CDR2 SAAADI come from the germline V gene. V was pared by 7 bases and J by 5 bases, with 3 bases of the junction left unmatched. The CDR3 runs to 13 residues. This CDR3 reads CASTGTGGNEQYF. The CDR3 bases are TGCGCCAGCACCGGGACAGGGGGCAACGAGCAGTACTTC.

By sample fraction, this clonotype is medium-sized. The chain carries TRBV7-2 and TRBJ1-6; D unresolved. Trimming shortened V by 5 bases and J by 10 bases, and 9 bases separated the two germline ends. The CDR3 has 12 residues. Looked up from germline, CDR1 is SGHTA and CDR2 is FQGNSA. The CDR3 DNA reads as TGTGCCAGCAGCACCTATGGATCACCCCTCCACTTT. It codes for CASSTYGSPLHF.

This clonotype qualifies as medium-sized (0.01 to 0.1%). This rearrangement joins TRBV4-3 to TRBJ1-4; no reliable D call. The CDR3 has 15 residues. CDR1 is LGHNA, CDR2 YSLEER, per germline. V shed 0 bases and J shed 4 bases, with 9 bases lying between them. The CDR3 region is CASSQEYSINEKLFF. DNA of the CDR3: TGCGCCAGCAGCCAAGAATACAGTATTAATGAAAAACTGTTTTTT.

This clonotype is medium-sized. The rearrangement uses TRBV7-2 and TRBJ1-4, with a weak D call TRBD1 (5 bases). Trimming took 6 bases from V and 8 from J, leaving 22 bases between them. The germline V gene encodes CDR1 SGHTA and CDR2 FQGNSA. There are 16 residues in the CDR3. The CDR3 spells CASRQTGRVLGEKLFF. CDR3 sequence (DNA): TGTGCCAGCAGACAAACCGGCAGGGTACTTGGCGAAAAACTGTTTTTT.

This clonotype is deemed medium-sized. J is TRBJ1-2 and V is TRBV5-1; D is possibly TRBD1 (6 bases). Trimming cost V 5 bases and J 2 bases, with 16 bases left between them. The CDR3 totals 15 residues. Per the germline V gene, CDR1 is SGHRS and CDR2 is YFSETQ. The CDR3 DNA reads as TGCGCCAGCAGACTTAATCAGGGGCAAAACTATGGCTACACCTTC. Protein sequence: CASRLNQGQNYGYTF.

This clonotype has ten or more counts. V gene TRBV7-2 combines with J gene TRBJ2-5; TRBD2 agrees at 12 bases. The V gene end was trimmed by 4 bases and the J gene end by 5 bases; junction bases not matched to a gene: 11. Per the germline V gene, CDR1 is SGHTA and CDR2 is FQGNSA. This CDR3 has 17 residues. CDR3 in amino acids: CASSSGLAGLGKETQYF. The DNA for the CDR3 is TGTGCCAGCAGCTCAGGACTAGCGGGACTAGGCAAGGAGACCCAGTACTTC.

Only one count was recorded for this clonotype. This could be a read error, since a much larger clone is one nucleotide away. The gene calls are TRBV4-2 and TRBJ2-4; D tentatively reads TRBD1 or TRBD2 (5 bases each). The V gene's germline CDR1 is LGHNA and CDR2 YNFKEQ. The CDR3 covers 15 residues. CDR3 residues: CANSQEGRAGNIQYF. CDR3 sequence (DNA): TGTGCCAACAGCCAAGAGGGGCGGGCAGGAAACATTCAGTACTTC.

This clonotype is medium-sized in the sample. This chain connects TRBV20-1 to TRBJ2-7, with a tentative D call TRBD2 (5 bases). The ends were cut back, 3 bases at V and 5 bases at J, with 14 bases in the middle. Germline lookup yields CDR1 DFQATT and CDR2 SNEGSKA (reference sequence). CDR3 length: 13 amino acids. DNA of the CDR3: TGCAGTGCTAGTGTGAGTGCGGGTAACGAGCAGTACTTC. Encoded protein: CSASVSAGNEQYF.

On this clonotype itself: The CDR3 carries no conserved terminal phenylalanine or tryptophan, so it likely arises from a read error. This sequence joins TRBV11-2 and TRBJ1-4; D not certain. CDR1 is SGHAT and CDR2 is FQNNGV in the germline V gene. The CDR3 sequence is 22 residues long. V gave up 4 bases and J gave up 4 bases, with 34 bases separating them. CDR3 nucleotide sequence: TGTGCCAGCAGCTACGGAGGGTTTAAGGACCTCAAATCCCGATACCTTAATGAAAAACTGTTTCTT. Translation: CASSYGGFKDLKSRYLNEKLFL.

This clonotype is categorized as medium-sized (0.01 to 0.1%). The J gene is TRBJ2-5, the V gene TRBV19; D assignment may be TRBD1 or TRBD2 (5 bases each). CDR3 size: 15 residues. Germline V gene data show CDR1 as LNHDA and CDR2 as SQIVND (reference sequence). Trimming pared 4 bases from V and 2 bases from J, leaving 14 bases between. CDR3 nucleotide sequence: TGTGCCAGTAGTAGCCAAGGGACGAAACAAGAGACCCAGTACTTC. This translates into CASSSQGTKQETQYF. Drawing the rest from reference TRBV19 and TRBJ2-5, the complete variable domain is DGGITQSPKYLFRKEGQNVTLSCEQNLNHDAMYWYRQDPGQGLRLIYYSQIVNDFQKGDIAEGYSVSREKKESFPLTVTSAQKNPTAFYLCASSSQGTKQETQYFGPGTRLLVL.

By proportion, this clonotype is medium-sized. The V and J genes are TRBV12-2 and TRBJ2-7; TRBD2, the table's D call, lacks a check against the DNA. TRBV12-2 is a recognized pseudogene. This CDR3 spans 15 amino acids. CDR3 nucleotides: TGTGCAAGTCGCTTAGTGTCGACTAGCAGCTACGAGCAGTACTTC. Its translation is CASRLVSTSSYEQYF.

This clonotype is categorized as medium-sized. This sequence joins TRBV12-3 or TRBV12-4 and TRBJ1-1, with D perhaps TRBD1 (6 bases). This CDR3 is built from 13 residues. V was trimmed by 7 bases and J by 1 base, leaving 10 bases between them. CDR3 residues: CASTRGRNTEAFF. CDR3 coding DNA: TGTGCCAGCACCAGGGGTCGGAACACTGAAGCTTTCTTT.

By sample share, this clonotype is medium-sized. The V call is TRBV5-1, the J call TRBJ2-1; D is possibly TRBD2 (6 bases). The germline V gene encodes CDR1 SGHRS and CDR2 YFSETQ. CDR3 length equals 14 residues. V was pared by 4 bases and J by 7 bases, with 15 bases between. The CDR3, as DNA: TGCGCCAGCAGCGCCTCGGGGGATCCTAATGAGCAGTTCTTC. Protein sequence: CASSASGDPNEQFF.

Relative to its sample, this clonotype is medium-sized. CDR3 DNA: TGTGCCAGCAGCTCCTCCCCGGCAAGGGGCTATGGCTACACCTTC. Translated, it gives CASSSSPARGYGYTF. The chain links TRBV7-2 to TRBJ1-2; D perhaps matches TRBD1 (5 bases). V was cut by 4 bases and J by 4 bases, with 16 bases left in between. The CDR3 consists of 15 residues. Per the germline V gene, CDR1 is SGHTA and CDR2 is FQGNSA.

By share, this clonotype ranks as medium-sized (0.01 to 0.1%). This chain uses TRBV20-1 with TRBJ2-6, with no clear D. Per the germline V gene, CDR1 is DFQATT and CDR2 is SNEGSKA (reference sequence). The V end lost 2 bases, the J end lost 2 bases, and 4 bases lay between the germline ends. The CDR3 spans 13 residues. CDR3 coding DNA: TGCAGTGCTAGATTGACTGGGGCCAACGTCCTGACTTTC. Protein: CSARLTGANVLTF.

This clonotype is deemed large. A read error may account for a junction end that differs from germline. The gene calls are TRBV4-1 and TRBJ1-2, with 8 bases lining up with TRBD1. The germline CDR1 and CDR2 sequences are MGHRA and YSYEKL. This CDR3 has 15 residues. The CDR3 here is CASSRSDRANYGYTF. CDR3 DNA: TGTGCCAGCAGCCGGTCGGACAGGGCTAACTATGGCTACACCTTC.

This clonotype occurred a few times. The chain is built from TRBV7-2 and TRBJ1-1, with D possibly being TRBD1 (5 bases). With 2 bases removed from V and 4 bases from J, the gap between germline ends came to 20 bases. The CDR3 covers 17 residues. Germline V CDR1 and CDR2: SGHTA, FQGNSA. CDR3 amino acids: CASSLTPLRGGGTEAFF. DNA for the CDR3: TGTGCCAGCAGCTTAACCCCCCTCCGGGGGGGGGGCACTGAAGCTTTCTTT.

Judged by abundance, this clonotype is large. J is TRBJ2-4 and V is TRBV7-2; D uncertain. V gave up 8 bases and J gave up 2 bases, with 7 bases separating them. This CDR3 is 12 amino acids long. CDR1 and CDR2 from the germline V gene are SGHTA and FQGNSA. The CDR3 spells CASSASKNIQYF. CDR3 DNA: TGTGCCAGCTCAGCGTCCAAAAACATTCAGTACTTC.

In its sample, this clonotype is medium-sized. This chain connects TRBV7-2 to TRBJ2-3; unclear D gene. V was cut by 4 bases and J by 2 bases, with 4 bases left in between. Per germline, CDR1 SGHTA and CDR2 FQGNSA. This CDR3 region has 12 residues. The CDR3 DNA reads TGTGCCAGCAGCTCTCCCACAGATACGCAGTATTTT. Its translation: CASSSPTDTQYF. Supplemented by reference TRBV7-2 and TRBJ2-3, the full variable domain reads GAGVSQSPSNKVTEKGKDVELRCDPISGHTALYWYRQSLGQGLEFLIYFQGNSAPDKSGLPSDRFSAERTGGSVSTLTIQRTQQEDSAVYLCASSSPTDTQYFGPGTRLTVL.

There are a few counts of this clonotype. V gene TRBV28 combines with J gene TRBJ1-4, with D hard to call. From germline, CDR1 is MDHEN and CDR2 SYDVKM. Trimming stripped 7 bases from V and 0 bases from J, with 9 bases between. The CDR3 covers 14 residues. CDR3 nucleotide sequence: TGTGCCAGCACATCGGAGACAACTAATGAAAAACTGTTTTTT. Its protein is CASTSETTNEKLFF.

By share, this clonotype counts as medium-sized. This rearrangement joins TRBV28 to TRBJ2-3, with 8 bases matching TRBD1. V trimming: 5 bases; J trimming: 7 bases; junction bases outside the gene matches: 5. CDR1 is MDHEN, CDR2 SYDVKM, per germline. There are 13 residues in the CDR3. CDR3 loop: CASSSQGAYTQYF. For the CDR3, the DNA is TGTGCCAGCAGTAGTCAGGGGGCATATACGCAGTATTTT. Together with reference TRBV28 and TRBJ2-3, the CDR3 gives the full variable domain: DVKVTQSSRYLVKRTGEKVFLECVQDMDHENMFWYRQDPGLGLRLIYFSYDVKMKEKGDIPEGYSVSREKKERFSLILESASTNQTSMYLCASSSQGAYTQYFGPGTRLTVL.

This clonotype is medium-sized in the sample. The J gene is TRBJ2-7, the V gene TRBV7-2, with 7 bases identical to TRBD2. Germline loops: CDR1 SGHTA, CDR2 FQGNSA. This CDR3 contains 16 residues. V was clipped by 1 base and J by 1 base; unmatched bases: 7. The CDR3 spells CASSLDAAGVSYEQYF. CDR3 DNA sequence: TGTGCCAGCAGCTTAGACGCCGCGGGAGTGTCCTACGAGCAGTACTTC. Drawing the rest from reference TRBV7-2 and TRBJ2-7, the complete variable domain is GAGVSQSPSNKVTEKGKDVELRCDPISGHTALYWYRQSLGQGLEFLIYFQGNSAPDKSGLPSDRFSAERTGGSVSTLTIQRTQQEDSAVYLCASSLDAAGVSYEQYFGPGTRLTVT.

By sample fraction, this clonotype is medium-sized. V and J are TRBV29-1 and TRBJ2-1; 11 bases map to TRBD2. Trimming removed 6 bases from V and 7 bases from J; junction bases left unmatched: 8. The CDR3 sequence is 14 residues long. Germline CDR1 SQVTM, CDR2 ANQGSEA. The CDR3 loop reads CSVIWPSGRNEQFF. Here the CDR3 DNA reads TGCAGCGTAATTTGGCCTAGCGGGAGGAATGAGCAGTTCTTC.

The CDR3 spells CASSFRGGGSADTQYF. The CDR3 nucleotides read TGTGCCAGCAGCTTTCGCGGGGGCGGGAGCGCAGATACGCAGTATTTT. The chain is built from TRBV7-2 and TRBJ2-3; tentatively, D is TRBD2 (7 bases). The CDR3 runs to 16 residues. The V end lost 3 bases, the J end lost 4 bases, and 17 bases lay between the germline ends. The V gene's germline CDR1 is SGHTA and CDR2 FQGNSA.

By share of the sample, this clonotype is medium-sized. The CDR3 here is CASSPTGDPGETQYF. The CDR3 region has the DNA TGCGCCAGCAGCCCTACAGGGGATCCGGGCGAGACCCAGTACTTC. This chain uses TRBV5-1 with TRBJ2-5, with 7 bases aligning to TRBD1. V trimming: 4 bases; J trimming: 5 bases; junction bases outside the gene matches: 11. Germline values: CDR1 SGHRS, CDR2 YFSETQ. The CDR3 totals 15 residues.